The 21 T cell receptor beta chains listed next were all sequenced from one sample in a study of blood T cell repertoires in COVID-19. The method was immunoSEQ multiplex PCR; TCRdb's version includes in-frame clones alone and lacks a portion of them. The sample comprises approximately 100,000 clones, roughly 80% of which are singletons, and about 10% rests with the top ten. The sequencing input was peripheral blood. The receptors here all came from a woman of 80 years or more with acute or convalescent COVID-19.

V is TRBV19 and J is TRBJ1-3; D unclear. The germline V gene encodes CDR1 LNHDA and CDR2 SQIVND (reference sequence). V shed 6 bases and J shed 0 bases, with 12 bases lying between them. This CDR3 has 15 amino acids. The CDR3 here is CASSALGDSGNTIYF. CDR3 coding DNA: TGTGCCAGTAGCGCACTCGGAGACTCTGGAAACACCATATATTTT.

This sequence joins TRBV3-1 (or the pseudogene TRBV3-2) and TRBJ2-5, with TRBD2 matching over 11 bases. Germline CDR1 reads LGHDT; CDR2 reads YNNKEL (reference sequence). The junction had 3 bases not matched to a gene; V was cut back by 5 bases and J by 4 bases. The CDR3 spans 14 residues. CDR3 coding DNA: TGTGCCAGCAGCACTAGCGGGGGAGGAGAGACCCAGTACTTC. Protein: CASSTSGGGETQYF.

The CDR3 loop reads CTLRAEGYGYTF. The CDR3 DNA reads TGTACCCTCCGAGCGGAAGGGTATGGCTACACCTTC. The V and J genes are TRBV6-6 and TRBJ1-2; no reliable D call. The CDR3 sequence is 12 residues long. The germline V gene has CDR1 MNHNY and CDR2 SVGAGI (reference sequence).

Concerning this clone: Other DNA sequences from this sample encode an identical CDR3 as well. This chain joins TRBV6-5 and TRBJ2-7; the D gene is possibly TRBD1 (7 bases). CDR1 is MNHEY, CDR2 SVGAGI, per germline. Trimming shortened V by 5 bases and J by 7 bases, and 21 bases separated the two germline ends. This CDR3 is built from 15 residues. The CDR3 region is CASSPGRQTGREQYV. Here the CDR3 DNA reads TGTGCCAGCAGTCCCGGACGCCAGACAGGGAGGGAGCAGTACGTC.

This clone appeared a few times. V and J are TRBV5-1 and TRBJ1-4; D call uncertain. The CDR3 runs 14 residues. Trimming removed 0 bases at V and 6 bases at J, with 9 bases between. Germline assignment: CDR1 SGHRS and CDR2 YFSETQ. CDR3: CASSLGALDEKLFF. In DNA form, the CDR3 reads TGCGCCAGCAGCTTGGGGGCGTTGGATGAAAAACTGTTTTTT.

This clone was observed once. The chain combines TRBV28 with TRBJ2-1; 10 positions agree with TRBD1. The CDR3 contains 15 residues. Germline CDR1 and CDR2: MDHEN and SYDVKM. The V and J ends lost 6 bases and 1 base, in that order; junction bases with no gene match: 3. The CDR3 here is CASSLDRGSYNEQFF. CDR3 DNA: TGTGCCAGCAGCCTGGACAGGGGGTCCTACAATGAGCAGTTCTTC.

J is TRBJ2-5 and V is TRBV28; TRBD1 aligns across 7 bases. The CDR3 contains 13 residues. The V gene's germline CDR1 is MDHEN and CDR2 SYDVKM. Trimming took 2 bases from V and 6 from J; bases not matched to a gene: 3. The CDR3 region has the DNA TGTGCCAGCAGTTTAAGGGACAGCCAGACCCAGTACTTC. It encodes CASSLRDSQTQYF.

The V and J genes are TRBV2 and TRBJ2-5; TRBD2 agrees at 14 bases. The length of the CDR3 is 15 residues. Germline values: CDR1 SNHLY, CDR2 FYNNEI. V lost 7 bases, J lost 5 bases, and 6 bases stayed unmatched. CDR3 protein: CASKRLAGGLETQYF. The CDR3 nucleotides are TGTGCCAGCAAGAGACTAGCGGGGGGGCTGGAGACCCAGTACTTC.

The V call is TRBV6-6, the J call TRBJ2-7, with 9 bases aligning to TRBD1. The CDR3 has 13 residues. Per germline, CDR1 MNHNY and CDR2 SVGAGI (reference sequence). Trimming removed 7 bases from V and 6 bases from J; junction bases left unmatched: 7. The CDR3 nucleotides are TGTGCCAGCACTTGGGACAGGGCGTCCGAGCAGTACTTC. As protein: CASTWDRASEQYF.

The CDR3 DNA reads TGTGCCAGCAGCCCGAGAGGCGGGGCAGGGCGTCATGAGCAGTTCTTC. Amino acid sequence: CASSPRGGAGRHEQFF. The rearrangement uses TRBV7-2 and TRBJ2-1; D may be TRBD2 (6 bases). With 5 bases removed from V and 8 bases from J, the gap between germline ends came to 22 bases. From germline, CDR1 is SGHTA and CDR2 FQGNSA. The CDR3 consists of 16 residues.

The V gene is TRBV4-1, the J gene TRBJ2-3; 11 nucleotides agree with TRBD2. There are 17 residues in the CDR3. Germline lookup yields CDR1 MGHRA and CDR2 YSYEKL. Trimming removed 1 base from V and 4 bases from J; junction bases left unmatched: 7. In nucleotides, the CDR3 is TGCGCCAGCAGCCAAGTTTACATAGCGGGGGGGCCAGATACGCAGTATTTT. It translates to CASSQVYIAGGPDTQYF.

In this sample, this clone turned up a few times. The chain joins TRBV7-9 to TRBJ1-1; tentative D call: TRBD1 (6 bases). V lost 5 bases and J lost 6, with 16 bases in between. The CDR3 sequence is 14 residues long. Germline CDR1 and CDR2: SEHNR and FQNEAQ (reference sequence). The CDR3 DNA reads as TGTGCCAGCAGCCCCCCCGGGGGGGGCTCTGAAGCTTTCTTT. This encodes CASSPPGGGSEAFF.

In DNA, the CDR3 is TGCGCCAGCAGCTCAGGGGAGACCGGGGAGCTGTTTTTT. Residues: CASSSGETGELFF. The J gene is TRBJ2-2, the V gene TRBV5-1; perhaps TRBD1 as D (6 bases). This CDR3 has 13 residues. The germline V gene has CDR1 SGHRS and CDR2 YFSETQ. Trimming left V 3 bases short and J 5 bases short, with 8 bases between.

This rearrangement joins TRBV28 to TRBJ2-7; tentatively, D is TRBD2 (5 bases). The germline V gene has CDR1 MDHEN and CDR2 SYDVKM. The CDR3 extends over 14 amino acids. V lost 4 bases and J 5 bases, leaving 15 bases between the germline ends. The CDR3 reads CASSSLWRKNEQYV. The CDR3 DNA follows: TGTGCCAGCAGTTCCCTTTGGAGGAAAAACGAGCAGTACGTC.

This clone was seen just once. The J gene is TRBJ1-6, the V gene TRBV2, with TRBD1 identical over 9 bases. The CDR3 sequence is 14 residues long. Germline CDR1 SNHLY, CDR2 FYNNEI. Here the CDR3 DNA reads TGTGCTACTCCGGGACAGGGTCGTAATTCACCCCTCCACTTT. Translating it yields CATPGQGRNSPLHF.

The V gene is TRBV5-1, the J gene TRBJ2-5; D not resolved. In germline, CDR1 is SGHRS, CDR2 YFSETQ. V gave up 4 bases and J gave up 0 bases, with 10 bases separating them. CDR3 length: 14 amino acids. CDR3 in DNA: TGCGCCAGCAGCAAAGCCGGGTACCAAGAGACCCAGTACTTC. Protein: CASSKAGYQETQYF.

CDR3 loop: CAISVSAGGPVRELFF. In nucleotides, the CDR3 is TGTGCCATCAGTGTATCCGCGGGGGGGCCCGTCAGGGAGCTGTTTTTT. This chain uses TRBV10-3 with TRBJ2-2; 9 bases are a match to TRBD2. The J segment lost 9 bases and the V segment lost 4 bases, leaving 12 bases of the junction unmatched. CDR1 ENHRY and CDR2 SYGVKD come from the germline V gene. This CDR3 comprises 16 residues.

The chain uses TRBV5-1 and TRBJ2-7, with D perhaps TRBD2 (5 bases). From germline, CDR1 is SGHRS and CDR2 YFSETQ. V shed 4 bases and J shed 0 bases, with 11 bases lying between them. The CDR3 runs to 14 residues. The CDR3 reads CASSPSGSSYEQYF. Written as DNA, the CDR3 is TGCGCCAGCAGCCCCAGCGGTAGCTCCTACGAGCAGTACTTC.

The chain recombines TRBV19 with TRBJ2-2, with a possible D match to TRBD2 (5 bases). This CDR3 spans 15 amino acids. Germline CDR1 reads LNHDA; CDR2 reads SQIVND (reference sequence). V was pared by 2 bases and J by 4 bases, with 11 bases between. CDR3 coding DNA: TGTGCCAGTAGTATAATGAGGGCGAGCACCGGGGAGCTGTTTTTT. It yields the protein CASSIMRASTGELFF.

This chain links TRBV28 with TRBJ1-2; 12 bases are a match to TRBD1. Looked up from germline, CDR1 is MDHEN and CDR2 is SYDVKM. This CDR3 spans 15 amino acids. The J segment lost 4 bases and the V segment lost 7 bases, leaving 7 bases of the junction unmatched. The CDR3 DNA reads TGTGCCAGCATGGGTGGGACAGGGGGCGTCTATGGCTACACCTTC. Translation: CASMGGTGGVYGYTF.

V gene TRBV28 combines with J gene TRBJ1-3, with D hard to call. Looked up from germline, CDR1 is MDHEN and CDR2 is SYDVKM. There are 15 residues in the CDR3. V was clipped by 4 bases and J by 4 bases, with 14 bases between them. The CDR3 DNA reads TGTGCCAGCAGTTCCAACAAACTAGGGGGAAACACCATATATTTT. Translation gives CASSSNKLGGNTIYF.